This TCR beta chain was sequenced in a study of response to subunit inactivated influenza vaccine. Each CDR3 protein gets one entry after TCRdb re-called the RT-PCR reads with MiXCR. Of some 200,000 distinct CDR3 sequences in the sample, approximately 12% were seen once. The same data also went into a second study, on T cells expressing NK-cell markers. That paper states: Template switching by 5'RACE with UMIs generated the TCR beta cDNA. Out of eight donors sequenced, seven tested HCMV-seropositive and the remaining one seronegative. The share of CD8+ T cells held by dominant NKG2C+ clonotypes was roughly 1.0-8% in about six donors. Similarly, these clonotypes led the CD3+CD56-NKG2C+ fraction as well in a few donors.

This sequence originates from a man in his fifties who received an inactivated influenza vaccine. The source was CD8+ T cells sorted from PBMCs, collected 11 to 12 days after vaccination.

This CDR3 reads CAWRRAYGEQFF. The CDR3 DNA is TGTGCCTGGAGACGGGCGTATGGTGAGCAGTTCTTC. The genes are TRBV30 and TRBJ2-1; no reliable D call. The CDR3 covers 12 residues. Trimming took 3 bases from V and 9 from J, leaving 12 bases between them. CDR1 and CDR2 from the germline V gene are GTSNPN and SVGIG (reference sequence).